Sequencing of this T cell receptor beta chain was carried out in a study of identical twins. V gave up 5 bases and J gave up 5 bases, with 11 bases separating them. The CDR3 contains 13 residues. The cDNA had a unique molecular identifier and a template-switch universal primer site. TCRdb redid the calling of the 5' RACE reads with MiXCR, one entry per CDR3 protein. The top ten hold 0.27% of the sample, which has roughly 1.6 million distinct CDR3 sequences, around a third seen once. The origin of this receptor is a newborn girl in good health. Sequences were obtained from cord blood. The chain couples TRBV12-3 or TRBV12-4 to TRBJ2-3; D assignment may be TRBD1 or TRBD2 (5 bases each). The CDR3 protein is CASSGGAGDTQYF. The CDR3, as DNA: TGTGCCAGCAGTGGGGGAGCTGGAGATACGCAGTATTTT.